A selection of T cell receptor beta chains follows, all from one sample in a study of blood T cell repertoires in COVID-19. The protocol was immunoSEQ multiplex PCR, while the TCRdb copy is restricted to in-frame clones and leaves out a portion. The sample carries roughly 130,000 clones, more than 70% recorded once. Sequenced: peripheral blood. The receptors come from a man in his 70s with acute or convalescent COVID-19. Both conserved end residues are part of each CDR3. A D gene is named only where the DNA matches it firmly. Only part of the rows carry a size: once, few, many, or a class if the clone is expanded.

cdr3_nt | cdr3_aa | j_call | clone_size | d_call | v_call
TGTGCCAGCAGCCGTGGGGAGGCTGGAAACACCATATATTTT | CASSRGEAGNTIYF | TRBJ1-3 | NA | NA | TRBV28
TGTGCCAGCGGGGACACCCTTGGGACTAATGAAAAACTGTTTTTT | CASGDTLGTNEKLFF | TRBJ1-4 | NA | NA | TRBV28
TGTGCCAGCAGCGTAGATGGCGGGGGGGCCGGCGGGGAGCTGTTTTTT | CASSVDGGGAGGELFF | TRBJ2-2 | NA | TRBD2 | TRBV9
TGTGCCAGCAGCTATAACACAGATACGCAGTATTTT | CASSYNTDTQYF | TRBJ2-3 | few | NA | TRBV5-6
TGTGCCAGCAGCCCCATAGCGGGGAGCTCCTACGAGCAGTACTTC | CASSPIAGSSYEQYF | TRBJ2-7 | medium-sized | TRBD2 | TRBV7-8
TGTGCCATCAGAGCTACAGGGGATATCGGAGGCTACACCTTC | CAIRATGDIGGYTF | TRBJ1-2 | NA | TRBD1 | TRBV10-3
TGTGCCAGCAGTTTATCCGCCCGGTCACCCCTCCACTTT | CASSLSARSPLHF | TRBJ1-6 | NA | NA | TRBV27
TGTGCCAGCAGCCAAGCTGGACAGGAGAGCAATCAGCCCCAGCATTTT | CASSQAGQESNQPQHF | TRBJ1-5 | NA | TRBD1 | TRBV4-2
TGTGCCAGCAGTTACCAGGGGGTTGAGTTCTTC | CASSYQGVEFF | TRBJ2-1 | NA | TRBD1 | TRBV6-5
TGTGCCAGCAGCAGTGAACAGGGAGTTCTCTCACCCCTCCACTTT | CASSSEQGVLSPLHF | TRBJ1-6 | NA | NA | TRBV25-1
TGTGCCAGCAGTCCCTTTTGGACTAGCGGGGGGGAGGTAGGCACCGGGGAGCTGTTTTTT | CASSPFWTSGGEVGTGELFF | TRBJ2-2 | NA | TRBD2 | TRBV28
TGTGCCAGCACCGGACTAGCGGGGATCCAAGAGACCCAGTACTTC | CASTGLAGIQETQYF | TRBJ2-5 | NA | TRBD2 | TRBV6-5
TGTGCCAGCAGTTTTACGACAGGGGGGGCGACCGGGGAGCTGTTTTTT | CASSFTTGGATGELFF | TRBJ2-2 | many | TRBD1 | TRBV28
TGTGCCAGCAGTCAGACAGGGGGCAGGCAGCCCCAGCATTTT | CASSQTGGRQPQHF | TRBJ1-5 | NA | TRBD1 | TRBV6-6
TGTGCCAGCAGTCCCGGGACAGGGGGAATAGATACGCAGTATTTT | CASSPGTGGIDTQYF | TRBJ2-3 | NA | TRBD1 | TRBV2
TGTGCCAGTAGTATCGGACCCTCGGGGGAAGGACGGTCCTACGAGCAGTACTTC | CASSIGPSGEGRSYEQYF | TRBJ2-7 | NA | NA | TRBV19
TGTGCCAGCAGCCCCAATGGGGGCCCCTACGAGCAGTACTTC | CASSPNGGPYEQYF | TRBJ2-7 | NA | NA | TRBV7-9
TGTGCCAGCAGAGACGGGACAGGGGTTGCCTACGAGCAGTACTTC | CASRDGTGVAYEQYF | TRBJ2-7 | NA | TRBD1 | TRBV6-6
TGCGCCAGCAGCTTGGGGTCGATAGCTAACTATGGCTACACCTTC | CASSLGSIANYGYTF | TRBJ1-2 | NA | NA | TRBV5-1
TGTGCCAGCAGCTTAAATCAGGGGGGTTACTACAATGAGCAGTTCTTC | CASSLNQGGYYNEQFF | TRBJ2-1 | NA | NA | TRBV7-3
TGTGCCAGCAGTTTAAGGGGGATCTATGGCTACACCTTC | CASSLRGIYGYTF | TRBJ1-2 | NA | NA | TRBV27
TGCGCCAGCAGCTTAGGACATGTCGGGTCACCCCTCCACTTT | CASSLGHVGSPLHF | TRBJ1-6 | NA | NA | TRBV4-1
TGTGCCAGTAGTATGCATTTCCAGGGTGGGTATGGCTACACCTTC | CASSMHFQGGYGYTF | TRBJ1-2 | NA | NA | TRBV19
TGTGCCAGCAGTGATCCGGGACAGGGAGATGAAAAACTGTTTTTT | CASSDPGQGDEKLFF | TRBJ1-4 | NA | TRBD1 | TRBV6-1
TGTGCCAGCAGTGGGCAGGACGGGCCTTGGGGCCCCTACAATGAGCAGTTCTTC | CASSGQDGPWGPYNEQFF | TRBJ2-1 | NA | NA | TRBV2
TGTGCCAGCAGCGTAGCAGGGTACAATGAGCAGTTCTTC | CASSVAGYNEQFF | TRBJ2-1 | few | NA | TRBV9
TGTGCCAGCAGTGTACAGGGAAGGGCAACTAATGAAAAACTGTTTTTT | CASSVQGRATNEKLFF | TRBJ1-4 | NA | NA | TRBV2
TGTGCCAGCAGCCAGGGGGTTCAGGAGAACACTGAAGCTTTCTTT | CASSQGVQENTEAFF | TRBJ1-1 | NA | TRBD1 | TRBV6-5
TGTGCCAGCAGCGGGAGGGGGGGTAGCACAGATACGCAGTATTTT | CASSGRGGSTDTQYF | TRBJ2-3 | NA | NA | TRBV9
TGTGCCAGCAGCGCCCTCACTAGCCTGGAGACCCAGTACTTC | CASSALTSLETQYF | TRBJ2-5 | NA | NA | TRBV5-5
TGTGCCACCAGTGCAGGATTTGGAAGCGGGGGGCTGGATGAGCAGTTCTTC | CATSAGFGSGGLDEQFF | TRBJ2-1 | few | TRBD2 | TRBV24-1
TGTGCCAGCAGCCGCAATTTTTTTACTACGACAAGGGGAATCAAAAGCTCCTACGAGCAGTACTTC | CASSRNFFTTTRGIKSSYEQYF | TRBJ2-7 | NA | NA | TRBV6-7
TGTGCCACCAGCAAAGGGACAGATGGCTACACCTTC | CATSKGTDGYTF | TRBJ1-2 | NA | TRBD1 | TRBV15
TGTGCCAGCAGTTTCTCTGGGACAGAGAATTCACCCCTCCACTTT | CASSFSGTENSPLHF | TRBJ1-6 | few | TRBD1 | TRBV28
TGTGCCAGCAGCCAAGTGCGAGAGACCCAGTACTTC | CASSQVRETQYF | TRBJ2-5 | NA | NA | TRBV14
TGTGCCAGCAGTTACGGCCAGCGGAACACTGAAGCTTTCTTT | CASSYGQRNTEAFF | TRBJ1-1 | NA | NA | TRBV6-5